The 12 T cell receptor beta chains in this list originate from one sample, sequenced in a study of cytomegalovirus exposure and HLA in healthy donors. With 60 Vbeta and 13 Jbeta primers, the PCR was carried out. Only in-frame clones appear in the TCRdb table, and some are missing; sequencing was by immunoSEQ multiplex PCR. Of 100,000 to 150,000 clones detected, roughly 10% appear once; the ten largest clones hold about 4.6%. Sequencing used PBMCs. These receptors were collected from a woman younger than 35 in good health and CMV-seropositive.

This clone turned up a few times. The chain has TRBV30 and TRBJ2-5; 15 bases match TRBD2. Germline CDR1 is GTSNPN and CDR2 is SVGIG (reference sequence). Trimming at V came to 5 bases and at J to 9 bases, leaving 13 bases not matched to a gene. The CDR3 is 16 residues long. CDR3 amino acids: CAWGVGLAGGPYPQYF. DNA of the CDR3: TGTGCCTGGGGAGTCGGACTAGCGGGAGGGCCTTATCCCCAGTACTTC.

This clone was counted between two and nine times. This chain joins TRBV29-1 and TRBJ2-1, with D possibly matching TRBD2 (6 bases). The V and J ends lost 4 bases and 6 bases respectively, with 10 bases between them. The germline V gene has CDR1 SQVTM and CDR2 ANQGSEA. The CDR3 loop spans 12 amino acids. CDR3 sequence: CSVAGSGNEQFF. CDR3 nucleotides: TGCAGCGTTGCAGGTAGCGGCAATGAGCAGTTCTTC.

V gene TRBV7-2 combines with J gene TRBJ1-1; no firm D call. Germline V lookup: CDR1 SGHTA, CDR2 FQGNSA. Between the trimmed V and J ends, which lost 3 bases and 5 bases, there was a span of 13 bases. This CDR3 contains 14 residues. The CDR3 reads CASSLRGVGTEAFF. The CDR3 region has the DNA TGTGCCAGCAGCTTGCGGGGAGTAGGGACTGAAGCTTTCTTT.

J is TRBJ2-3 and V is TRBV10-3; D gene uncertain. Germline V gene lookup returns CDR1 ENHRY and CDR2 SYGVKD. Trimming pared 6 bases from V and 1 base from J, leaving 11 bases between. The CDR3 has 14 amino acids. The CDR3 spells CAISENYGTDTQYF. DNA of the CDR3: TGTGCCATCAGCGAGAACTACGGCACAGATACGCAGTATTTT.

The chain uses TRBV2 and TRBJ2-2, with D perhaps TRBD1 (6 bases). The CDR3 has 14 residues. V dropped 2 bases and J dropped 6 bases, with 10 bases sitting between them. The germline CDR1 and CDR2 sequences are SNHLY and FYNNEI. The CDR3 here is CASSEWGPPGELFF. The DNA for the CDR3 is TGTGCCAGCAGTGAATGGGGGCCGCCCGGGGAGCTGTTTTTT.

This chain uses TRBV4-2 with TRBJ2-3; 13 bases are a match to TRBD2. Germline-derived CDR1 and CDR2 are LGHNA and YNFKEQ. The CDR3 sequence is 18 residues long. The ends lost 5 bases at V and 0 bases at J; junction bases unmatched: 8. CDR3 amino acids: CASSSVGTSGKSTDTQYF. CDR3 nucleotides: TGTGCCAGCAGCTCAGTAGGGACTAGCGGGAAGAGCACAGATACGCAGTATTTT.

The gene calls are TRBV4-1 and TRBJ1-6; 7 bases line up with TRBD1. J gave up 6 bases and V 6 bases, and 8 bases lay outside the gene matches. Germline CDR1 is MGHRA and CDR2 is YSYEKL. The CDR3 loop spans 15 amino acids. The CDR3 nucleotides read TGCGCCAGCAGACGCGGACAGGAAAGTAATTCACCCCTCCACTTT. Protein: CASRRGQESNSPLHF.

The chain couples TRBV2 to TRBJ2-7, with 13 bases fitting TRBD2. This CDR3 comprises 15 residues. From germline, CDR1 is SNHLY and CDR2 FYNNEI. V lost 8 bases to trimming and J lost 9 bases; unmatched junction nucleotides: 13. The DNA for the CDR3 is TGTGCCAGCGGAGGACTAGCGGGAGTAAATTCCGGGCAGTACTTC. This translates into CASGGLAGVNSGQYF.

This clone has more than one count but fewer than ten. The chain combines TRBV15 with TRBJ2-2, with D unresolved. The V gene lost 5 bases and the J gene lost 0 bases, with 19 bases spanning the gap. This CDR3 region has 18 residues. Germline CDR1 LNHNV, CDR2 YYDKDF (reference sequence). The CDR3 nucleotides read TGTGCCACCAGCGGGCTTGTCGACGGATCCCCGAACACCGGGGAGCTGTTTTTT. This sequence encodes CATSGLVDGSPNTGELFF. The full variable domain, its missing parts supplied by reference TRBV15 and TRBJ2-2, is DAMVIQNPRYQVTQFGKPVTLSCSQTLNHNVMYWYQQKSSQAPKLLFHYYDKDFNNEADTPDNFQSRRPNTSFCFLDIRSPGLGDTAMYLCATSGLVDGSPNTGELFFGEGSRLTVL.

The chain links TRBV7-3 to TRBJ1-2; perhaps TRBD1 as D (6 bases). Per germline, CDR1 SGHTA and CDR2 FQGTGA. With 4 bases removed from V and 3 bases from J, the gap between germline ends came to 18 bases. This CDR3 region has 16 residues. The DNA for the CDR3 is TGTGCCAGCAGCTCCCTCCCCCCGGACAGATACTATGGCTACACCTTC. It codes for CASSSLPPDRYYGYTF.

V gene TRBV19 combines with J gene TRBJ1-2, with D perhaps matching TRBD1 (5 bases). The CDR3 totals 13 residues. Germline CDR1 reads LNHDA; CDR2 reads SQIVND (reference sequence). Trimming shortened V by 7 bases and J by 6 bases, and 15 bases separated the two germline ends. CDR3 sequence: CASTRQGRDGYTF. The CDR3 nucleotides read TGTGCCAGTACCCGGCAGGGAAGGGATGGCTACACCTTC.

V gene TRBV11-3 combines with J gene TRBJ2-1; the match to TRBD2 covers 7 bases. CDR3 size: 13 residues. The V segment lost 7 bases and the J segment 8 bases; nucleotides outside the gene matches: 8. Germline loops: CDR1 SGHNT, CDR2 YENEEA. CDR3 sequence: CASKGRERDEQFF. The DNA of the CDR3 is TGTGCCAGCAAGGGGAGGGAAAGGGATGAGCAGTTCTTC.